The sequence of this T cell receptor (beta chain) was determined in a study of cytomegalovirus exposure and HLA in healthy donors. Whole-study context: An analysis done earlier identified more than 90 million unique TCR beta sequences from approximately 170 million T cells. Findings of the study overall: The classifier reportedly diagnosed cytomegalovirus status with high specificity and sensitivity. Analysis performed later found roughly 17,000 TCR beta sequences associated with HLA alleles at 0.05 false discovery rate.

The PCR contained 60 Vbeta and 13 Jbeta primers. Repertoires were generated with immunoSEQ multiplex PCR, while TCRdb's copy carries only in-frame clones and drops some. The top ten clones hold more than 2.5% of a sample with about 60,000 clones, roughly 77% of them seen once. V shed 7 bases and J 6 bases; nucleotides not matched to a gene: 8. Germline V gives CDR1 MNHNS, CDR2 SASEGT. The CDR3 is 15 residues long. This clone was observed a handful of times. Its target is unknown. The sequenced sample consisted of PBMCs. This clonotype was obtained from a female donor in good health and CMV-seronegative. This chain connects TRBV6-1 to TRBJ2-4, with 11 bases aligning to TRBD1. CDR3 sequence (DNA): TGTGCCAGCAATGCGAGGACAGGGGGCAGAAACATTCAGTACTTC. Translating gives CASNARTGGRNIQYF.